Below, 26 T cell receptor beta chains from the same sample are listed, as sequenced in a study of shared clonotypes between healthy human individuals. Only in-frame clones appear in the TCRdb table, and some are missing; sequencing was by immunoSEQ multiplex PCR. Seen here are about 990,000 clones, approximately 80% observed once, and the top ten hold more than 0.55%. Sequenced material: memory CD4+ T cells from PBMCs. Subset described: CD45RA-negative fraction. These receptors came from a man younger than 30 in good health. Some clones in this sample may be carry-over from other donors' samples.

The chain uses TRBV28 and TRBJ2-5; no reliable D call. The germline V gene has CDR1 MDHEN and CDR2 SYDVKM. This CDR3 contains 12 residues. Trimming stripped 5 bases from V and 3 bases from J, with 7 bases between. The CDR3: CASSILEETQYF. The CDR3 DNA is TGTGCCAGCAGTATCCTAGAAGAGACCCAGTACTTC.

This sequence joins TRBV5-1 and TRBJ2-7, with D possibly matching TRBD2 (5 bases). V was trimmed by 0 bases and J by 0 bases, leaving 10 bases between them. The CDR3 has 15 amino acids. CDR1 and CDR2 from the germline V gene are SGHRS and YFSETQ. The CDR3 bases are TGCGCCAGCAGCTTGGCCGTAGGGAGCTCCTACGAGCAGTACTTC. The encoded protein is CASSLAVGSSYEQYF.

The CDR3 DNA reads as TGTGCCAGCAGCCCACCCCCTAGGGCCAACGTCCTGACTTTC. Residues: CASSPPPRANVLTF. The chain carries TRBV28 and TRBJ2-6; D unresolved. Germline CDR1 is MDHEN and CDR2 is SYDVKM. V was trimmed by 6 bases and J by 5 bases, leaving 11 bases between them. The CDR3 has 14 residues.

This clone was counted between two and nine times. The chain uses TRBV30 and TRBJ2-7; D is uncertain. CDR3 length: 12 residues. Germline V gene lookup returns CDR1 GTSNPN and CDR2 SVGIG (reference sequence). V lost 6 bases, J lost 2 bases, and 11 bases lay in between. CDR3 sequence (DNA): TGTGCCTGCGCAAAAGGACCCTACGAGCAGTACTTC. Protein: CACAKGPYEQYF.

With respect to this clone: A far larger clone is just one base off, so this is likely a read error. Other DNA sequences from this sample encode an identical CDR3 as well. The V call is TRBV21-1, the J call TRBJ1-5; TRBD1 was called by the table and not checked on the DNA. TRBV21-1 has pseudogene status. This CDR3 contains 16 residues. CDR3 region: CASRNLRLRVGQPQHF. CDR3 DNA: TGTGCCAGCAGAAATCTCCGACTCAGGGTTGGTCAGCCCCAGCATTTT.

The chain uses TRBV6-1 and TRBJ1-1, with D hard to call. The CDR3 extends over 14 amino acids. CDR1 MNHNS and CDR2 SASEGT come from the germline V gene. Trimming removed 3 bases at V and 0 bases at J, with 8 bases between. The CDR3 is CASSEVVMNTEAFF. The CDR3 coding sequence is TGTGCCAGCAGTGAGGTAGTCATGAACACTGAAGCTTTCTTT.

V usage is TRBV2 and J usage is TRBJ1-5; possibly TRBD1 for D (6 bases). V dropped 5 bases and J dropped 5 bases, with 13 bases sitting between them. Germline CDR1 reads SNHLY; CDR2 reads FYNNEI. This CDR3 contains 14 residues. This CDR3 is CASSSQGSDQPQHF. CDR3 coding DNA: TGTGCCAGCAGTAGCCAGGGGAGCGATCAGCCCCAGCATTTT.

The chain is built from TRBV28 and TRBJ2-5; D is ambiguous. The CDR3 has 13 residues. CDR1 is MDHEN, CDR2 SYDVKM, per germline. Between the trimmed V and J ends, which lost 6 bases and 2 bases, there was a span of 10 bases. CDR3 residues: CASSQDYQETQYF. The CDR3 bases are TGTGCCAGCAGCCAAGATTATCAAGAGACCCAGTACTTC. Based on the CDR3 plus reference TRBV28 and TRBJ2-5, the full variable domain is DVKVTQSSRYLVKRTGEKVFLECVQDMDHENMFWYRQDPGLGLRLIYFSYDVKMKEKGDIPEGYSVSREKKERFSLILESASTNQTSMYLCASSQDYQETQYFGPGTRLLVL.

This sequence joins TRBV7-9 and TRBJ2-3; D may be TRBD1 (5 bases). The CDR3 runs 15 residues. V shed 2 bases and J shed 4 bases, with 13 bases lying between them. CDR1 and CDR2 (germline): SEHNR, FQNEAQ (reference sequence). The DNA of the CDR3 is TGTGCCAGCAGCTTACCCCAGGGTCACGCAGATACGCAGTATTTT. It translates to CASSLPQGHADTQYF.

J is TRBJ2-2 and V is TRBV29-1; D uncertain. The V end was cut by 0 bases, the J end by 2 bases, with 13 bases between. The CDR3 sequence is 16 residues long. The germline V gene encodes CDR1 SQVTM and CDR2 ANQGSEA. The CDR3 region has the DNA TGCAGCGTTGAAGATTTCAGCAGAGTAAACACCGGGGAGCTGTTTTTT. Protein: CSVEDFSRVNTGELFF.

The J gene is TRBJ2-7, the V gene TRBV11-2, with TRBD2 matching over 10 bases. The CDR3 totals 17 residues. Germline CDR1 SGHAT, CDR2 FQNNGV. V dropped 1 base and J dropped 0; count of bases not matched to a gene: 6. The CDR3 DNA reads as TGTGCCAGCAGCTTAGCTCCTAGCGGGAGTGTCTCCTACGAGCAGTACTTC. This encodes CASSLAPSGSVSYEQYF.

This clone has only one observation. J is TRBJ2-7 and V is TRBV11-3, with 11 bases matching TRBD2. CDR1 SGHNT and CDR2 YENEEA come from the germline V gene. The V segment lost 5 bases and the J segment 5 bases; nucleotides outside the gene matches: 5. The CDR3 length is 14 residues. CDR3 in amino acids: CASSVTSGTNEQYF. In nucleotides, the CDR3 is TGTGCCAGCAGCGTGACTAGCGGGACCAACGAGCAGTACTTC.

CDR3 nucleotides: TGTGCCAGCAGCTTGCAACTAGCGGGAGCGCAAGAGCAGTACTTC. Protein: CASSLQLAGAQEQYF. The rearrangement uses TRBV5-4 and TRBJ2-7, with 11 nucleotides matching TRBD2. V gave up 1 base and J gave up 7 bases; unmatched junction bases: 7. The CDR3 is 15 residues long. Germline lookup yields CDR1 SGHNT and CDR2 YYREEE (reference sequence). Full variable domain (missing parts from reference TRBV5-4 and TRBJ2-7): ETGVTQSPTHLIKTRGQQVTLRCSSQSGHNTVSWYQQALGQGPQFIFQYYREEENGRGNFPPRFSGLQFPNYSSELNVNALELDDSALYLCASSLQLAGAQEQYFGPGTRLTVT.

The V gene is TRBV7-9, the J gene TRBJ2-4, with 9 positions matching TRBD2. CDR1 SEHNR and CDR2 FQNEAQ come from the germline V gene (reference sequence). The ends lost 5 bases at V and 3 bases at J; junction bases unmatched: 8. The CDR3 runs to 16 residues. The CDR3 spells CASSRNEAGGKNIQYF. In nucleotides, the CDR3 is TGTGCCAGCAGCCGCAATGAAGCGGGAGGCAAAAACATTCAGTACTTC.

The CDR3 region has the DNA TGTGCCAGCAGCTTGTTTACGAGAGAGACCCAGTACTTC. Translating it yields CASSLFTRETQYF. The rearrangement links TRBV5-4 to TRBJ2-5; D remains ambiguous. This CDR3 contains 13 residues. CDR1 and CDR2 (germline): SGHNT, YYREEE (reference sequence). V shed 1 base and J shed 4 bases, with 8 bases lying between them. The whole variable domain, remainder taken from reference TRBV5-4 and TRBJ2-5, is ETGVTQSPTHLIKTRGQQVTLRCSSQSGHNTVSWYQQALGQGPQFIFQYYREEENGRGNFPPRFSGLQFPNYSSELNVNALELDDSALYLCASSLFTRETQYFGPGTRLLVL.

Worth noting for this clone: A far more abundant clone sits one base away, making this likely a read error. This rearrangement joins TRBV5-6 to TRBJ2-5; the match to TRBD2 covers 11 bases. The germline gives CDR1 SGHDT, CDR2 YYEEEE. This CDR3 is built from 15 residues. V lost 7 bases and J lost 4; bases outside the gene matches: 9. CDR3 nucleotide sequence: TGTGCCAGCGGCCCGACTAGCGGGACAGGAGAGACCCAGTACTTC. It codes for CASGPTSGTGETQYF.

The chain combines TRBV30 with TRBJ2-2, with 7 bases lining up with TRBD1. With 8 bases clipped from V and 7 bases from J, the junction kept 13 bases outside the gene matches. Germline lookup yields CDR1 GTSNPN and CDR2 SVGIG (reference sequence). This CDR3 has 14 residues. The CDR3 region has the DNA TGTGCCACAGGGGCCCCCAGGAAGATCGGGGAGCTGTTTTTT. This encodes CATGAPRKIGELFF.

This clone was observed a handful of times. CDR3 protein: CAWSTDSNQPQHF. DNA of the CDR3: TGTGCCTGGAGTACTGATAGCAATCAGCCCCAGCATTTT. The chain links TRBV30 to TRBJ1-5, with unresolved D. The CDR3 covers 13 residues. V lost 2 bases and J lost 0, with 5 bases in between. Germline CDR1 is GTSNPN and CDR2 is SVGIG (reference sequence).

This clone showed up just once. The CDR3 DNA reads TGTGCCAGCAGTGACGGACAGTTCACTAGCACAGATACGCAGTATTTT. Its protein product is CASSDGQFTSTDTQYF. The V call is TRBV25-1, the J call TRBJ2-3; tentatively, D is TRBD1 (6 bases). The ends were cut back, 3 bases at V and 0 bases at J, with 13 bases in the middle. Per germline, CDR1 MGHDK and CDR2 SYGVNS. The CDR3 runs to 16 residues.

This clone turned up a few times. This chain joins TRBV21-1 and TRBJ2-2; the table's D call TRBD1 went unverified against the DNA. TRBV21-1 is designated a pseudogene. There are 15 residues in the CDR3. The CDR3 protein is CASSSGTAFTGELFF. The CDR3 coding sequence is TGTGCCAGCAGCAGCGGGACAGCCTTCACCGGGGAGCTGTTTTTT.

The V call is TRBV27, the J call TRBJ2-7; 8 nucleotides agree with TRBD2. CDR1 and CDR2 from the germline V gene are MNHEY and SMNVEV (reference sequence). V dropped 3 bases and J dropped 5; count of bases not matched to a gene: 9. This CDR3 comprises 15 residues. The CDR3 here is CASSFSSGSRHEQYF. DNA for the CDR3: TGTGCCAGCAGTTTTTCAAGCGGGAGTAGGCACGAGCAGTACTTC.

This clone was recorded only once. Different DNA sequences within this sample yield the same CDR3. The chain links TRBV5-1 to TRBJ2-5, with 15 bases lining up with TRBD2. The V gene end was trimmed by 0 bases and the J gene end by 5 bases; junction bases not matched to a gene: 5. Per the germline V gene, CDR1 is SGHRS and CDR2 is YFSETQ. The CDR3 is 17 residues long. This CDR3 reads CASSLAGLAGGGETQYF. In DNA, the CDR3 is TGCGCCAGCAGCTTGGCGGGACTAGCGGGAGGCGGGGAGACCCAGTACTTC.

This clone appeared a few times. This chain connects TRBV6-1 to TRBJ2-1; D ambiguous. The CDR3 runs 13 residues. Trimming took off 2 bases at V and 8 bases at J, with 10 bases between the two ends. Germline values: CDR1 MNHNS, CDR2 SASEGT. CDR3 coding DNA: TGTGCCAGCAGTGAAAGTCGGAAGGATGAGCAGTTCTTC. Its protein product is CASSESRKDEQFF.

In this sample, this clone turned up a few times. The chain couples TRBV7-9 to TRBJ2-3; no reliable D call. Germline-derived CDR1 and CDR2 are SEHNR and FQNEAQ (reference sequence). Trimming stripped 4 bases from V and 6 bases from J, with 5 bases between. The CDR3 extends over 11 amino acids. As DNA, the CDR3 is TGTGCCAGCAGCTCTCTTGATACGCAGTATTTT. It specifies CASSSLDTQYF.

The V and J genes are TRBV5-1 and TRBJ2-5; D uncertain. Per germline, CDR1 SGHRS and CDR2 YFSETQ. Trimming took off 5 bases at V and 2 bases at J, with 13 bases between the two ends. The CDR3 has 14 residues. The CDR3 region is CASRPSVLQETQYF. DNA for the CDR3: TGCGCCAGCAGGCCTAGTGTTTTGCAAGAGACCCAGTACTTC.

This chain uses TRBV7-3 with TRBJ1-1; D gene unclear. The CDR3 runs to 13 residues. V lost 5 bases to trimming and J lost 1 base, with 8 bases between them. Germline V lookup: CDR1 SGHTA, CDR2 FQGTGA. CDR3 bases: TGTGCCAGCAGCCTCCACACGAACACTGAAGCTTTCTTT. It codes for CASSLHTNTEAFF.